This T cell receptor (beta chain) was captured by sequencing in a study of response to subunit inactivated influenza vaccine. Study-wide results and caveats: Each seasonal influenza vaccination recruits few new T cells, the authors suggested.

This CDR3 is built from 11 residues. Trimming pared 7 bases from V and 8 bases from J, leaving 9 bases between. Germline V gene sequence: CDR1 MNHEY, CDR2 SVGAGI. Note on this clonotype: Its target is unknown.

One entry per CDR3 protein results from TCRdb running MiXCR on the RT-PCR reads. The profile shows 430,000 or so distinct CDR3 sequences, 9.5% to 13% of them singletons. The TCR sequence derives from a man in his forties or fifties who received an inactivated influenza vaccine. V gene TRBV6-5 combines with J gene TRBJ2-1; possible D gene TRBD1, 5 bases. The sample was PBMCs from blood, taken 45 days after vaccination. The CDR3, as DNA: TGTGCCAGCAAGCTAGGGGATGAGCAGTTCTTC. It encodes CASKLGDEQFF.